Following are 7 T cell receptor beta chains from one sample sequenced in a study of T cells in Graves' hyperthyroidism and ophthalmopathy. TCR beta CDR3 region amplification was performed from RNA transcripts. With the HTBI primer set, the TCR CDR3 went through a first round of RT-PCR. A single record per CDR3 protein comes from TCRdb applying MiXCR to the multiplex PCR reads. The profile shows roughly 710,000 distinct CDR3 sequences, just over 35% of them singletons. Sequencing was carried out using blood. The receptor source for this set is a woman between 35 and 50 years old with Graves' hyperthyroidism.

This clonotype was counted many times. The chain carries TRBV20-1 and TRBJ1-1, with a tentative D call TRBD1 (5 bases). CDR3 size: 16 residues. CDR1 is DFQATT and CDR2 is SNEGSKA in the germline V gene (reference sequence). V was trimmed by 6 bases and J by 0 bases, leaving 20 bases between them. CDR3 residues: CSAGRAGSKMNTEAFF. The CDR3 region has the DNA TGCAGTGCCGGGCGGGCAGGGTCGAAGATGAACACTGAAGCTTTCTTT.

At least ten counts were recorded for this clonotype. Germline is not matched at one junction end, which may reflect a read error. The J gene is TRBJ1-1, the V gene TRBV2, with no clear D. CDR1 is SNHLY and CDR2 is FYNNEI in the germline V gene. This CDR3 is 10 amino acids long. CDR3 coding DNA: TGTGCCAGCAGTGATTTAGGGAGGGTGTTT. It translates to CASSDLGRVF.

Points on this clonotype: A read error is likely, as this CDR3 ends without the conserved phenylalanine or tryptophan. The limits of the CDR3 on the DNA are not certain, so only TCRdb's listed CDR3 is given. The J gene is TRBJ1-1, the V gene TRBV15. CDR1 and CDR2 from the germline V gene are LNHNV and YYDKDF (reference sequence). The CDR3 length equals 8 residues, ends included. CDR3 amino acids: CATSRDRR.

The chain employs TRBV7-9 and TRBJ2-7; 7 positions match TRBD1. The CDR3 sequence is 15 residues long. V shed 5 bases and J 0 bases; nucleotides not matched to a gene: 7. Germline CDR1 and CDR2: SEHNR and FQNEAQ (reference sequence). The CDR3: CASSPRGLGSYEQYF. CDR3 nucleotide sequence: TGTGCCAGCAGCCCGAGGGGGCTAGGCTCCTACGAGCAGTACTTC.

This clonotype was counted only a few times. As DNA, the CDR3 is TGCAGTACCGGAGTCTCCGGGACAGGGGGCTTAGGAACTGAAGCTTTCTTT. This sequence encodes CSTGVSGTGGLGTEAFF. The genes are TRBV20-1 and TRBJ1-1, with 12 bases that match TRBD1. The V gene end was trimmed by 8 bases and the J gene end by 5 bases; junction bases not matched to a gene: 18. This CDR3 contains 17 residues. Germline assignment: CDR1 DFQATT and CDR2 SNEGSKA (reference sequence).

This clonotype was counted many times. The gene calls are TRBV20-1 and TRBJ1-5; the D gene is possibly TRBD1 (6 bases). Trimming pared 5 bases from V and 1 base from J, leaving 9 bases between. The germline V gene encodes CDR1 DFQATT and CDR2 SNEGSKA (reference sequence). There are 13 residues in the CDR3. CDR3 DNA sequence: TGCAGTGCTGGGGGCTCGAGCAATCAGCCCCAGCATTTT. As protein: CSAGGSSNQPQHF.

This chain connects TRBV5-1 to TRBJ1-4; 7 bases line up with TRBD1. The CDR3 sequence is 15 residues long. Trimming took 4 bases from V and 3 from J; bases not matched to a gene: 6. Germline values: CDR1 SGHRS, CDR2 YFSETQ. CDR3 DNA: TGCGCCAGCAGCCTGACAGGGAATGCTAATGAAAAACTGTTTTTT. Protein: CASSLTGNANEKLFF.